This T cell receptor (beta chain) is drawn from a study of cytomegalovirus exposure and HLA in healthy donors. Across the study: Later, an analysis reported that the 120 or so validation repertoires had used the same platform as the approximately 670 first-cohort repertoires.

Germline V gene sequence: CDR1 SGHTA, CDR2 FQGNSA. After removal of 2 bases from V and 9 bases from J, the junction contained 5 bases not matched to a gene. The CDR3 has 15 residues. It was the approximately 130-subject validation cohort, separate from the approximately 700-subject first cohort, to which the donors belonged. In the case of this clone: What it recognizes is unknown.

Measured with immunoSEQ multiplex PCR; TCRdb has only the in-frame clones, and not every one. The table shows about 250,000 clones, with more than 75% occurring only once. Whole-study findings and limits: According to the study, approximately 150 TCR beta chains were cytomegalovirus-associated. According to a subsequent analysis, TCR clusters from the first cohort were inclined to appear together in the 120 validation repertoires.

This TCR was recovered from a man younger than 30 in good health and CMV-seropositive. The sequencing input was PBMCs. J is TRBJ2-1 and V is TRBV7-2; 12 positions match TRBD2. This chain's CDR3 is CASSLLASGRGEQFF. CDR3 DNA sequence: TGTGCCAGCAGCTTATTAGCTAGCGGGAGGGGTGAGCAGTTCTTC.